This T cell receptor (beta chain) was profiled in a study of cytomegalovirus exposure and HLA in healthy donors. Regarding this clone: The target antigen is unknown.

Deletions cut 7 bases from V and 1 base from J, with 17 bases between. CDR3 length equals 16 residues. Germline V gene data show CDR1 as SNHLY and CDR2 as FYNNEI. Points from the study as a whole: Another analysis was done later, and it associated around 16,000 TCR beta sequences with HLA alleles at 0.05 false discovery rate. The study put some 150 TCR beta chains on its list as cytomegalovirus-associated. Data from an earlier analysis indicated that most TCR beta V segments were productive either about 87% or about 30% of the time.

Healthy donors of bone marrow made up the group. Primers for the PCR totalled 60 Vbeta and 13 Jbeta. The assay was immunoSEQ multiplex PCR, and TCRdb's table has in-frame clones only and misses some. The sample includes about 140,000 clones, 70% to 90% of them seen just once. Sequencing input: PBMCs. This sequence originates from a man over 45 in good health and CMV-seronegative. The chain joins TRBV2 to TRBJ2-4, with unresolved D. CDR3 residues: CASTLDSSVAKNIQYF. The CDR3 coding sequence is TGTGCCAGCACCCTCGACTCTTCTGTGGCCAAAAACATTCAGTACTTC.